The 17 T cell receptor beta chains reported below all come from one sample, sequenced in a study of cytomegalovirus exposure and HLA in healthy donors. With 60 Vbeta and 13 Jbeta primers, the PCR was carried out. Some clones are missing from TCRdb's copy, which holds only in-frame ones; the method was immunoSEQ multiplex PCR. Of 140,000 to 150,000 clones in the sample, 61% were seen once. The material sequenced was PBMCs. All receptors derive from a male donor in good health and CMV-seronegative.

The chain links TRBV7-9 to TRBJ2-2, with TRBD2 matching 7 bases. The length of the CDR3 is 18 residues. Germline V gene lookup returns CDR1 SEHNR and CDR2 FQNEAQ (reference sequence). The junction had 14 bases not matched to a gene; V was cut back by 1 base and J by 6 bases. CDR3: CASSLVPLAGIKPGELFF. CDR3 nucleotides: TGTGCCAGCAGCTTAGTTCCATTAGCGGGTATCAAGCCCGGGGAGCTGTTTTTT.

The CDR3 DNA sequence: TGTGCCATCCAATCGAACAGGGACTATGGCTACACCTTC. Translation gives CAIQSNRDYGYTF. The chain employs TRBV10-3 and TRBJ1-2; D possibly corresponds to TRBD1 (6 bases). The CDR3 covers 13 residues. Germline V gene lookup returns CDR1 ENHRY and CDR2 SYGVKD. Between the trimmed V and J ends, which lost 8 bases and 3 bases, there was a span of 13 bases.

This rearrangement joins TRBV11-2 to TRBJ1-1, with D perhaps TRBD1 (6 bases). Germline assignment: CDR1 SGHAT and CDR2 FQNNGV. Trimming stripped 4 bases from V and 1 base from J, with 10 bases between. The CDR3 runs to 14 residues. The CDR3 region has the DNA TGTGCCAGCAGCTCGGACAGCCGGAACACTGAAGCTTTCTTT. Its protein is CASSSDSRNTEAFF.

In the case of this clone: A read error may account for a junction end that differs from germline. The chain uses TRBV30 and TRBJ2-2; D gene ambiguous. Germline V gene lookup returns CDR1 GTSNPN and CDR2 SVGIG (reference sequence). The CDR3 sequence is 12 residues long. In nucleotides, the CDR3 is TGTGCCTGGAGTGCCAACATCGGGGAGCTGTTTTTT. Its translation is CAWSANIGELFF.

The rearrangement links TRBV5-8 to TRBJ1-1; 8 positions agree with TRBD1. In germline, CDR1 is SGHTS, CDR2 YDEGEE. The V gene end was trimmed by 4 bases and the J gene end by 3 bases; junction bases not matched to a gene: 8. This CDR3 is built from 15 residues. The CDR3 DNA reads as TGTGCCAGCAGCCCCTTGGACAGGGCAGACACTGAAGCTTTCTTT. This gives the protein CASSPLDRADTEAFF. The full variable domain, completed using reference TRBV5-8 and TRBJ1-1, is EAGVTQSPTHLIKTRGQQATLRCSPISGHTSVYWYQQALGLGLQFLLWYDEGEERNRGNFPPRFSGRQFPNYSSELNVNALELEDSALYLCASSPLDRADTEAFFGQGTRLTVV.

J is TRBJ2-1 and V is TRBV15, with 9 bases matching TRBD2. The CDR3 runs 15 residues. From germline, CDR1 is LNHNV and CDR2 YYDKDF (reference sequence). J gave up 14 bases and V 0 bases, and 11 bases lay outside the gene matches. CDR3 protein: CATSRDLQPSGKEFF. Here the CDR3 DNA reads TGTGCCACCAGCAGAGATCTTCAGCCTAGCGGGAAAGAGTTCTTC.

The chain employs TRBV7-3 and TRBJ1-2, with D maybe TRBD1 (6 bases). The CDR3 contains 15 residues. The germline V gene has CDR1 SGHTA and CDR2 FQGTGA. Trimming cost V 5 bases and J 8 bases, with 21 bases left between them. Here the CDR3 reads CASSPQGSRSRGYTF. CDR3 DNA sequence: TGTGCCAGCAGCCCACAGGGCTCTAGGTCGAGGGGCTACACCTTC. Full variable domain (rest looked up from reference TRBV7-3 and TRBJ1-2): GAGVSQTPSNKVTEKGKYVELRCDPISGHTALYWYRQSLGQGPEFLIYFQGTGAADDSGLPNDRFFAVRPEGSVSTLKIQRTERGDSAVYLCASSPQGSRSRGYTFGSGTRLTVV.

In its sample, this clone was seen a few times. The chain carries TRBV5-1 and TRBJ1-2, with a possible D match to TRBD1 (5 bases). Germline V gene lookup returns CDR1 SGHRS and CDR2 YFSETQ. This CDR3 has 14 residues. Trimming removed 6 bases at V and 6 bases at J, with 18 bases between. This chain's CDR3 is CASNQGLQEHGYTF. The DNA for the CDR3 is TGCGCCAGCAACCAGGGCCTGCAAGAACATGGCTACACCTTC.

This rearrangement joins TRBV19 to TRBJ1-2; TRBD1 aligns across 8 bases. The CDR3 runs 17 residues. The J segment lost 2 bases and the V segment lost 4 bases, leaving 12 bases of the junction unmatched. Germline CDR1 and CDR2: LNHDA and SQIVND (reference sequence). In DNA, the CDR3 is TGTGCCAGTAGTACGTATCGACAGGGGACCCTCAACTATGGCTACACCTTC. Translating gives CASSTYRQGTLNYGYTF.

The rearrangement joins TRBV7-8 to TRBJ2-5, with unresolved D. The CDR3 is made up of 13 amino acids. Trimming left V 2 bases short and J 5 bases short, with 9 bases between. The germline V gene encodes CDR1 SGHVS and CDR2 FQNEAQ. This CDR3 is CASSLRRIETQYF. DNA for the CDR3: TGTGCCAGCAGCTTACGGCGGATCGAGACCCAGTACTTC.

This clone was observed once. This chain joins TRBV4-1 and TRBJ2-5; D perhaps matches TRBD2 (5 bases). The J call is uncertain, as TRBJ2-7 better fits the DNA end. Per germline, CDR1 MGHRA and CDR2 YSYEKL. This CDR3 has 16 residues. CDR3 bases: TGCGCCAGCAGCCAAAGCGGCCGCCCCGGGCAATACGAGCAGTACTTC. This gives the protein CASSQSGRPGQYEQYF.

The V call is TRBV14, the J call TRBJ1-2; TRBD1 matches 7 bases. The ends lost 5 bases at V and 6 bases at J; junction bases unmatched: 9. CDR3 length: 14 amino acids. CDR1 is SGHDN and CDR2 is FVKESK in the germline V gene. The CDR3 loop is CASSFRDRGDGYTF. The CDR3 coding sequence is TGTGCCAGCAGCTTCCGGGACAGAGGGGATGGCTACACCTTC.

Note on this clone: The same CDR3 arises from other DNA sequences in this sample as well. The V gene is TRBV7-2, the J gene TRBJ2-2, with D tentatively TRBD2 (6 bases). The CDR3 has 14 residues. V lost 3 bases and J lost 4, with 9 bases in between. The germline V gene has CDR1 SGHTA and CDR2 FQGNSA. CDR3 coding DNA: TGTGCCAGCAGCTTTAGCGGAGGCACCGGGGAGCTGTTTTTT. Amino acid sequence: CASSFSGGTGELFF.

This sequence joins TRBV2 and TRBJ1-1; D may be TRBD1 (6 bases). The CDR3 covers 14 residues. V lost 6 bases and J lost 3, with 14 bases in between. Germline CDR1 SNHLY, CDR2 FYNNEI. For the CDR3, the DNA is TGTGCCAGCAGGGAGACAGGAACAGACACTGAAGCTTTCTTT. Amino acid sequence: CASRETGTDTEAFF. The full variable domain, with the rest looked up from reference TRBV2 and TRBJ1-1, is EPEVTQTPSHQVTQMGQEVILRCVPISNHLYFYWYRQILGQKVEFLVSFYNNEISEKSEIFDDQFSVERPDGSNFTLKIRSTKLEDSAMYFCASRETGTDTEAFFGQGTRLTVV.

The J gene is TRBJ1-6, the V gene TRBV6-1; D might be TRBD1 (5 bases). V was clipped by 6 bases and J by 7 bases, with 16 bases between them. This CDR3 spans 15 amino acids. From germline, CDR1 is MNHNS and CDR2 SASEGT. The CDR3, as DNA: TGTGCCAGCAGGTTTGTTCCAGGGCAAAATTCACCCCTCCACTTT. This codes for CASRFVPGQNSPLHF.

The chain combines TRBV19 with TRBJ2-3; weak D call: TRBD2 (5 bases). V was pared by 7 bases and J by 1 base, with 12 bases between. CDR1 and CDR2 from the germline V gene are LNHDA and SQIVND (reference sequence). This CDR3 comprises 14 residues. The CDR3 spells CASMESGGTDTQYF. The DNA of the CDR3 is TGTGCCAGTATGGAAAGCGGTGGCACAGATACGCAGTATTTT.

This clone was observed a few times. This chain links TRBV19 with TRBJ2-1; 9 bases map to TRBD2. V gave up 5 bases and J gave up 4 bases; unmatched junction bases: 6. Looked up from germline, CDR1 is LNHDA and CDR2 is SQIVND (reference sequence). The CDR3 spans 15 residues. The CDR3 region has the DNA TGTGCCAGTAGTCCCCTAGCGGGGAATTACAATGAGCAGTTCTTC. Protein: CASSPLAGNYNEQFF.